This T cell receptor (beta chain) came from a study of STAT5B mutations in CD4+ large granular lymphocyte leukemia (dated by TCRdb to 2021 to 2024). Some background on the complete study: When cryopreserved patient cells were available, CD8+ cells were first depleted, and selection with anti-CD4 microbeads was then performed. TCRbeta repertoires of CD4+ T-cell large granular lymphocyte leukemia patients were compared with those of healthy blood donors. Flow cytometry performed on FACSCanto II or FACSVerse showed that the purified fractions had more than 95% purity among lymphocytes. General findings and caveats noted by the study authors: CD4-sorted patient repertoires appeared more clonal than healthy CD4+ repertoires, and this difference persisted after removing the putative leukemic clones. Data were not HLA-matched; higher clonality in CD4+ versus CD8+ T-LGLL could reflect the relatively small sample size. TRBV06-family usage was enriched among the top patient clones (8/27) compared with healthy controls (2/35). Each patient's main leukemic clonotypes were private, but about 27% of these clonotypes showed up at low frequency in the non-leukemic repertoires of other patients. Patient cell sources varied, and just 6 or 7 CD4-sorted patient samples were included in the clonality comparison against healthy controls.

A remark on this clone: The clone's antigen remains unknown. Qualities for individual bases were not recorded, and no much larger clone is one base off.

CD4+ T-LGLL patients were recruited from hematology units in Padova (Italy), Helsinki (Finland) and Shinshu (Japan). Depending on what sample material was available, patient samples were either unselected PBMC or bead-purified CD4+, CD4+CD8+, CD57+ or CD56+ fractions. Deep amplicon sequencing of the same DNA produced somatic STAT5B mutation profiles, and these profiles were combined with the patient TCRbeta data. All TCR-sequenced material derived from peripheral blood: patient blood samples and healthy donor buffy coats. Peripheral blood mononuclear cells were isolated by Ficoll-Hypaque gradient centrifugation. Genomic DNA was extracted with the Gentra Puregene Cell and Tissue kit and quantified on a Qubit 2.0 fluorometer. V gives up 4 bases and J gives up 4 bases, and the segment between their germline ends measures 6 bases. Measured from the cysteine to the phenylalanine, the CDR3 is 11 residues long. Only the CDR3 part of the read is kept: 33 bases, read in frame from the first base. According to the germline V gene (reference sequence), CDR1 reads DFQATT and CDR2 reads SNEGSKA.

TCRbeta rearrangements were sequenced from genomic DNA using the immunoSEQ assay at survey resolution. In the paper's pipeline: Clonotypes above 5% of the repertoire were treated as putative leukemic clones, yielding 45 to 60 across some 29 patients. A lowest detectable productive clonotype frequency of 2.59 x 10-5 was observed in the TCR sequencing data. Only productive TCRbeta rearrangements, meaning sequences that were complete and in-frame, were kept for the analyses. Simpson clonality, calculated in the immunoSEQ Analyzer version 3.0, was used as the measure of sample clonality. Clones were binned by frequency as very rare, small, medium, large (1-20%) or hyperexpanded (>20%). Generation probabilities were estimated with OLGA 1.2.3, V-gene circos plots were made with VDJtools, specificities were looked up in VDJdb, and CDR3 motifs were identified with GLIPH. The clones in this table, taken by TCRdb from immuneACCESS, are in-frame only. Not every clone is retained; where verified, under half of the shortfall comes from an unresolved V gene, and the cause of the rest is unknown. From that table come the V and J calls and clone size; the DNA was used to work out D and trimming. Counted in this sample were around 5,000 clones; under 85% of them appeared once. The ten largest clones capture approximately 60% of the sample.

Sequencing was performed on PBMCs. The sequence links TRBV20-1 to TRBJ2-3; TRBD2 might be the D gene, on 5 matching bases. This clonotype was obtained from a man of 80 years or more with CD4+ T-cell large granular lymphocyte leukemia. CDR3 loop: CSAMEADTQYF. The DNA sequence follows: TGCAGTGCTATGGAGGCAGATACGCAGTATTTT.